The T cell receptor beta chain described here comes from a study of human T cells and chemical hapten exposure. Study-wide results and caveats: There was no change with DPC sensitization in TCRs above 1 in 1000 frequency.

Time point reported: healthy volunteer bleed at 2 weeks. Unfractionated whole blood served as the source for total RNA extraction. One entry per CDR3 protein results from TCRdb running MiXCR on the RACE reads. The repertoire holds around 130,000 distinct CDR3 sequences, with around 8.2% as singletons. As for this clonotype: Its antigen is undetermined.

CDR1 is DFQATT, CDR2 SNEGSKA, per germline (reference sequence). V lost 6 bases and J lost 1; bases outside the gene matches: 5. This CDR3 comprises 13 residues. This clonotype was obtained from a male donor in good health. Some clones in this sample may be carry-over from other donors' samples. Material: whole blood. The rearrangement joins TRBV20-1 to TRBJ2-5; TRBD1 agrees at 7 bases. CDR3 amino acids: CSAPTGLQETQYF. DNA of the CDR3: TGCAGTGCCCCGACAGGGCTCCAAGAGACCCAGTACTTC.